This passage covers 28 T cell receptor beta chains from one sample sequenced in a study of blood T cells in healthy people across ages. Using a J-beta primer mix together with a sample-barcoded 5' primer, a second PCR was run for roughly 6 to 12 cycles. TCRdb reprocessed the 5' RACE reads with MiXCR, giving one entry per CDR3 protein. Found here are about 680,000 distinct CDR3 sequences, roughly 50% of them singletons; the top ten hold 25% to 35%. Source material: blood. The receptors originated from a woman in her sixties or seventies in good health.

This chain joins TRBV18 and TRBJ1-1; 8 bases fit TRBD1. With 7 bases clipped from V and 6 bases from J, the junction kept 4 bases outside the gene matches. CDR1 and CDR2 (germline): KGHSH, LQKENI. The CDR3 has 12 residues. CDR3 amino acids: CASLDRGAEAFF. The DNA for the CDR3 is TGTGCCAGCTTAGACAGGGGCGCTGAAGCTTTCTTT.

The CDR3 region is CAISDPTRGRGYEQYF. CDR3 DNA: TGTGCCATCAGTGACCCTACCCGGGGCAGGGGGTACGAGCAGTACTTC. The chain is built from TRBV10-3 and TRBJ2-4, with 7 bases lining up with TRBD1. The J call may be wrong; the DNA end is better matched by TRBJ2-7. The CDR3 consists of 16 residues. Germline V gene lookup returns CDR1 ENHRY and CDR2 SYGVKD.

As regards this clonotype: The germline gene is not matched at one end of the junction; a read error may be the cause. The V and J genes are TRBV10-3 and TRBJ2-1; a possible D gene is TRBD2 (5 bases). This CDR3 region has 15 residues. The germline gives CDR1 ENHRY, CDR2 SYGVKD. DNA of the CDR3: TGCGCCAGCAGTGAGTCCGGGTCGGGGTACAATGAGCAGTTCTTC. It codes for CASSESGSGYNEQFF.

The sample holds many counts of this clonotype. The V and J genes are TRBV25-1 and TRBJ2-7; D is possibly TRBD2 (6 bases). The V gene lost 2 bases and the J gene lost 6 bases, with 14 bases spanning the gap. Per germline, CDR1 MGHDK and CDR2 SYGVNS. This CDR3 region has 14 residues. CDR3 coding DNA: TGTGCCAGCAGTGAACCGACGGGAGCGGTCGAGCAGTACTTC. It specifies CASSEPTGAVEQYF.

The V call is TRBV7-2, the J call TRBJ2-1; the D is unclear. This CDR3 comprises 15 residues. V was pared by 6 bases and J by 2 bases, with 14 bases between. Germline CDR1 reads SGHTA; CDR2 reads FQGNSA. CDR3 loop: CASRMDGLTYNEQFF. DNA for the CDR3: TGTGCCAGCAGAATGGACGGGTTGACCTACAATGAGCAGTTCTTC.

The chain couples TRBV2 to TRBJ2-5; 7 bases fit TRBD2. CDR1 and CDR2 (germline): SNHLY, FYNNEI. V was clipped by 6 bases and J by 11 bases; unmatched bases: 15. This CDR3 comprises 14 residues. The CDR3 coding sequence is TGTGCCAGCAGACTCGCGGGAGAGCTATACAAGCAGTACTTC. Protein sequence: CASRLAGELYKQYF.

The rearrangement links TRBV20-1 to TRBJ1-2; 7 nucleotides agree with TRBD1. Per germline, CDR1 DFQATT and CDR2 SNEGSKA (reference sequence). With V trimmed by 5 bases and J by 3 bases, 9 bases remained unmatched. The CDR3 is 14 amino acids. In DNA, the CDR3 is TGCAGTGCTCACCTCCGAGGGGGCGACTATGGCTACACCTTC. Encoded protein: CSAHLRGGDYGYTF.

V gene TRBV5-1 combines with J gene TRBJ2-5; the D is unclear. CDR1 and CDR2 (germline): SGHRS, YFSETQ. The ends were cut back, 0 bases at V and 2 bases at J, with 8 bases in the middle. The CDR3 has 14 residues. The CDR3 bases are TGCGCCAGCAGCTTGGATGCAGGTCAAGAGACCCAGTACTTC. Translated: CASSLDAGQETQYF.

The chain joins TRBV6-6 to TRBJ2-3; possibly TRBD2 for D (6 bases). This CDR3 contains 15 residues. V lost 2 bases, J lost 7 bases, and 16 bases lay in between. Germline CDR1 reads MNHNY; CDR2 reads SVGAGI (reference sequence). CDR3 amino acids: CASSYPQTRGYTQYF. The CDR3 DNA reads TGTGCCAGCAGTTACCCTCAGACTAGAGGCTATACGCAGTATTTT.

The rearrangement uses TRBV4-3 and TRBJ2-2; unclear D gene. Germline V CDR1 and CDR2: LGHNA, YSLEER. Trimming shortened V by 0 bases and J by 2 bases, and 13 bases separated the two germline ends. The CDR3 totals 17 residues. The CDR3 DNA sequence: TGCGCCAGCAGCCAAGAGGTAGCCCGTGGAAACACCGGGGAGCTGTTTTTT. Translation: CASSQEVARGNTGELFF.

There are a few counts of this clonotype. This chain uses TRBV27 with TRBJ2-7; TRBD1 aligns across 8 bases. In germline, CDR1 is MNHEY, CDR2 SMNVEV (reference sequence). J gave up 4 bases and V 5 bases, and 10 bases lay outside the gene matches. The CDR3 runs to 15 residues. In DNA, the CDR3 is TGTGCCAGCAGTACAACCGGGACAGGACAGTACGAGCAGTACTTC. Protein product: CASSTTGTGQYEQYF.

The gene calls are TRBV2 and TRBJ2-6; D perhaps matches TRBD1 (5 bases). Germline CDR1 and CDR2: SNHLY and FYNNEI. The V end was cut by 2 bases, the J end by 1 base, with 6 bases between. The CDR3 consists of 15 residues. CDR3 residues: CASSEKGSGANVLTF. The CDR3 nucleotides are TGTGCCAGCAGTGAAAAGGGGTCTGGGGCCAACGTCCTGACTTTC.

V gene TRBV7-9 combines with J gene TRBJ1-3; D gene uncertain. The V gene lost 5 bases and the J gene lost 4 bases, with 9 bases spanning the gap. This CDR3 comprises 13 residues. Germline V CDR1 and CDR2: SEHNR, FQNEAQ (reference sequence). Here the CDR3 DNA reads TGTGCCAGCAGCCCCTGGGAGGGAAACACCATATATTTT. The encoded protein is CASSPWEGNTIYF.

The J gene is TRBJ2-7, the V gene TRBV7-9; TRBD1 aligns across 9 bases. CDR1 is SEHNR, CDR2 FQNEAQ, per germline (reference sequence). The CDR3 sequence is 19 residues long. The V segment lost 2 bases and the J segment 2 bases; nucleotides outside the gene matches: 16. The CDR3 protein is CASSLWGGTGIVSPYEQYF. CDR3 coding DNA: TGTGCCAGCAGCTTATGGGGGGGGACAGGGATCGTTTCCCCCTACGAGCAGTACTTC.

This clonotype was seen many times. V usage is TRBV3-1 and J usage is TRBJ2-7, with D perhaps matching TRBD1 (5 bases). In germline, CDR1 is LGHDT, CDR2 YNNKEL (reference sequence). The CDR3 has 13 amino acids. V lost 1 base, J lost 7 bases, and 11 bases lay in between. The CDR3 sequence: CASSQVRAGEQYF. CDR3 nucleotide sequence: TGTGCCAGCAGCCAAGTCAGGGCAGGGGAGCAGTACTTC.

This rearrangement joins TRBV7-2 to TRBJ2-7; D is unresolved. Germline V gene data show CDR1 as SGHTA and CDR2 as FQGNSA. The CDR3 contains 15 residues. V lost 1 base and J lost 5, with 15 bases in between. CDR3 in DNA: TGTGCCAGCAGCTTAGAACAGACAAGGGCCCACGAGCAGTACTTC. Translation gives CASSLEQTRAHEQYF.

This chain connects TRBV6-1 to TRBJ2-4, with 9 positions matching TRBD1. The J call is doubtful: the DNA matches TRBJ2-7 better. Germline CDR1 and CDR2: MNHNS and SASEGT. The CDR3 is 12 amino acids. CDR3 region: CACWDREGEQYF. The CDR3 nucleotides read TGTGCCTGCTGGGACAGGGAGGGCGAGCAGTACTTC.

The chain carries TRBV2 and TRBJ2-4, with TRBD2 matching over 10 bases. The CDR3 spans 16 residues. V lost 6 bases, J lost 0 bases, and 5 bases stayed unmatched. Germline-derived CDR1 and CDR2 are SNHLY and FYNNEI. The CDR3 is CASRYRLAGAKNIQYF. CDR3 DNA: TGTGCCAGCAGATATAGACTAGCGGGAGCCAAAAACATTCAGTACTTC.

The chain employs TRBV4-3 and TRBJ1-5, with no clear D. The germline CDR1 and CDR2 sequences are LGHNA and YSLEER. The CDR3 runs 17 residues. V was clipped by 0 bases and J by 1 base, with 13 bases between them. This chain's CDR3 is CASSQEVQQDSNQPQHF. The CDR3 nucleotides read TGCGCCAGCAGCCAAGAAGTCCAGCAAGACAGCAATCAGCCCCAGCATTTT.

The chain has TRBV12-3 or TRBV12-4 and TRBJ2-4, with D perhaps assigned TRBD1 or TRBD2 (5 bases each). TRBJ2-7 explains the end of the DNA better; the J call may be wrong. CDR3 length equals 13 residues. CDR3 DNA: TGTGCCAGCAGTTGGGGCGGGTCCAACGAGCAGTACTTC. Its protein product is CASSWGGSNEQYF.

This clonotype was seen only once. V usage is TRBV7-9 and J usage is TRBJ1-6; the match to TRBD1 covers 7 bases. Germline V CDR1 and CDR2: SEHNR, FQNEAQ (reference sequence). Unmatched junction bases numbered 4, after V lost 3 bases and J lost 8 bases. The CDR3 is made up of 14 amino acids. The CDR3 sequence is CASSLGQSYSPLHF. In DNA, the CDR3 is TGTGCCAGCAGCTTGGGACAGTCATATTCACCCCTCCACTTT.

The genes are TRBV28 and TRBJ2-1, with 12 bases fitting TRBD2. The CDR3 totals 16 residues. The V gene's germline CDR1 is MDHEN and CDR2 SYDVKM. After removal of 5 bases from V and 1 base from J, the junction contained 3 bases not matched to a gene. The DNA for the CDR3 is TGTGCCAGCAGTCCTAGCGGGAGGGGGTCCTACAATGAGCAGTTCTTC. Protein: CASSPSGRGSYNEQFF.

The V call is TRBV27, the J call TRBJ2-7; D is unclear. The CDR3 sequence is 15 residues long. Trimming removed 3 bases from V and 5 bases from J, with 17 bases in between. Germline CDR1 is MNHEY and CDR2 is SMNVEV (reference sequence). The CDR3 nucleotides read TGTGCCAGCAGTTTGGGGTTTGACCCTGCCAACGAGCAGTACTTC. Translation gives CASSLGFDPANEQYF.

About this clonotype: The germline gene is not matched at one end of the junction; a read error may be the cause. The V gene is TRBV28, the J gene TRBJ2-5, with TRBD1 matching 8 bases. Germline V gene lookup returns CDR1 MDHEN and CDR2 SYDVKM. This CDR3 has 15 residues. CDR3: CASSFRGQEQGTQYF. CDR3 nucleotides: TGTGCCAGCAGTTTTCGGGGACAGGAGCAAGGGACCCAGTACTTC.

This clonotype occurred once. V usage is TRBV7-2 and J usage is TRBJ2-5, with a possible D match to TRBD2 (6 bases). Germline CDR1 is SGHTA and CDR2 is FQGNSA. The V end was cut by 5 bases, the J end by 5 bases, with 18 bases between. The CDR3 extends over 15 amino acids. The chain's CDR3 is CASSRSARGRETQYF. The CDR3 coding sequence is TGTGCCAGCAGCCGATCGGCCAGAGGGAGGGAGACCCAGTACTTC.

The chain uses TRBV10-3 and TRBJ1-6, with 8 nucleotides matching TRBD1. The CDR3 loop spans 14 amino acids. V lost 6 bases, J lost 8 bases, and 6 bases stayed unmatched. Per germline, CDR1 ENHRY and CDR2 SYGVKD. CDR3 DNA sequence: TGTGCCATCAGCGAGACAGGGGTCGATTCACCCCTCCACTTT. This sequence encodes CAISETGVDSPLHF.

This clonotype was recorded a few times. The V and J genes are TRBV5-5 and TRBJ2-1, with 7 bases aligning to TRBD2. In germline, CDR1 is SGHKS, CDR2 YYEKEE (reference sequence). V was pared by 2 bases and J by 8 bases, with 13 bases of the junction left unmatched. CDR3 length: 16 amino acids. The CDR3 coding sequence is TGTGCCAGCAGCTTACTTAGTGGAGGGAGGGCCCATGAGCAGTTCTTC. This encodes CASSLLSGGRAHEQFF.

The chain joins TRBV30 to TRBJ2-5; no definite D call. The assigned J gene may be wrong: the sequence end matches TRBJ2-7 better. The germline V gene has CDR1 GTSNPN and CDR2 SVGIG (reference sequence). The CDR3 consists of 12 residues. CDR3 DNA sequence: TGTGCCTGGAGTGACACGACGAGCGAGCAGTACTTC. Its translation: CAWSDTTSEQYF.